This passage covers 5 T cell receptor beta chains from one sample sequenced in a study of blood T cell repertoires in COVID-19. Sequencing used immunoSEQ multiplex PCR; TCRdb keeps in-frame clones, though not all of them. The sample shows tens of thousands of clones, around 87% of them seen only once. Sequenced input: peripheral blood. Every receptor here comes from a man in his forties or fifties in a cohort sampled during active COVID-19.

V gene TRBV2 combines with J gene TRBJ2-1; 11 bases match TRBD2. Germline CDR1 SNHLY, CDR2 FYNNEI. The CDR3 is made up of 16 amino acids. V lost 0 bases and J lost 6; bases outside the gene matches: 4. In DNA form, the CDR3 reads TGTGCCAGCAGTGAAGCGTATACTAGCGGGAGCAATGAGCAGTTCTTC. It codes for CASSEAYTSGSNEQFF.

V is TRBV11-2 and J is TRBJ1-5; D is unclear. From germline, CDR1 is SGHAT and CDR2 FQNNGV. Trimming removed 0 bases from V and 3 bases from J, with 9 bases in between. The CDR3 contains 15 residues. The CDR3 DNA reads TGTGCCAGCAGCTTAGAATTGAGCCCCAATCAGCCCCAGCATTTT. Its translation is CASSLELSPNQPQHF.

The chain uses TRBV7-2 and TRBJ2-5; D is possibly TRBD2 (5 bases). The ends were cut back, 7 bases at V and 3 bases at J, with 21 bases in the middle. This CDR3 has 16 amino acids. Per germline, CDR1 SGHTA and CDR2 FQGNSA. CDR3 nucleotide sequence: TGTGCCAGCATCCTTCTGACTTGGACTTCTGAAGAGACCCAGTACTTC. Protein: CASILLTWTSEETQYF.

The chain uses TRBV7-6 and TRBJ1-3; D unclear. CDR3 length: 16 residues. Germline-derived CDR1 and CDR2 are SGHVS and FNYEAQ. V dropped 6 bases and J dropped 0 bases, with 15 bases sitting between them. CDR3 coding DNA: TGTGCCAGCAGTCTAGCGCCCCCGAGCTCTGGAAACACCATATATTTT. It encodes CASSLAPPSSGNTIYF.

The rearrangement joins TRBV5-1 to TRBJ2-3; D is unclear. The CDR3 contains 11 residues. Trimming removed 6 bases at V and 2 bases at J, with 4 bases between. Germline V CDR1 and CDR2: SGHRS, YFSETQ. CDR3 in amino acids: CASTLTDTQYF. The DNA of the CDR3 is TGCGCCAGCACCCTCACAGATACGCAGTATTTT.